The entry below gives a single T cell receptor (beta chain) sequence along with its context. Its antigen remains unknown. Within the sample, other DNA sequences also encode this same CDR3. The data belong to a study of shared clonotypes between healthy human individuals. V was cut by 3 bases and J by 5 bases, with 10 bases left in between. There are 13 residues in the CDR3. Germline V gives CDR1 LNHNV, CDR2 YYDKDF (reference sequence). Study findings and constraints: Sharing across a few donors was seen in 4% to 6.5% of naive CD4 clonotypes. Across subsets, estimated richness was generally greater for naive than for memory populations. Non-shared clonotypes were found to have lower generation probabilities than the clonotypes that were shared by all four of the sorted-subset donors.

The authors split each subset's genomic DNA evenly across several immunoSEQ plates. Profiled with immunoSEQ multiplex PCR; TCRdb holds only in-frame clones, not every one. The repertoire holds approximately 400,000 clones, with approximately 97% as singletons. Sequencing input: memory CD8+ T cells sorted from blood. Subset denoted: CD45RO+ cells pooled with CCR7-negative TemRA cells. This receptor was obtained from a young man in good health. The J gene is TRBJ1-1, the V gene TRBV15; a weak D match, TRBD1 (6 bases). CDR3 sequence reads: CATSREGGTEAFF. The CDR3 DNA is TGTGCCACCAGCAGGGAAGGGGGGACTGAAGCTTTCTTT.